The TCR beta chain described here comes from a study of blood T cell repertoires in COVID-19. Generated by immunoSEQ multiplex PCR, the TCRdb table keeps only in-frame clones and is missing some. The data show 130,000 to 150,000 clones, around 90% seen once. The CDR3 is 14 residues long. Germline trimming cut 6 bases from V and 4 bases from J; bases unmatched to any gene: 6. Germline loops: CDR1 WSHSY, CDR2 SAAADI. The gene calls are TRBV10-2 and TRBJ1-1, with 9 bases aligning to TRBD1. The TCR comes from a woman between 45 and 65 years old with acute or convalescent COVID-19. Material for sequencing was peripheral blood. The CDR3 region has the DNA TGCGCCAGCAGCCCGGACAGGGGAGGCACTGAAGCTTTCTTT. It specifies CASSPDRGGTEAFF.